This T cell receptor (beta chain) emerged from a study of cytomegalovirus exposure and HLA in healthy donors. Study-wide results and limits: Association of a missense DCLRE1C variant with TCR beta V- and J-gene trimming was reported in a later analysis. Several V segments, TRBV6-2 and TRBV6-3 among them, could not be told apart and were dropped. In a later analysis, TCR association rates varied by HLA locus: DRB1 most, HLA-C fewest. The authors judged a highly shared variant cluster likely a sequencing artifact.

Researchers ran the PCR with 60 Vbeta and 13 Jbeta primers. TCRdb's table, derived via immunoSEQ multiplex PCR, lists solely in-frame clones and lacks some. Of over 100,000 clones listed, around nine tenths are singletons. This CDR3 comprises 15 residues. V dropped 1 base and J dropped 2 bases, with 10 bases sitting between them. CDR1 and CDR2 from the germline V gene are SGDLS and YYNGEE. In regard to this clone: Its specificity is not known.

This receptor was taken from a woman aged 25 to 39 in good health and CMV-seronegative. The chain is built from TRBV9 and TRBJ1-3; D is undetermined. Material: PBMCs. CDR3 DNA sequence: TGTGCCAGCAGCGTAACCGAGGAGGCTGGAAACACCATATATTTT. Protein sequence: CASSVTEEAGNTIYF.